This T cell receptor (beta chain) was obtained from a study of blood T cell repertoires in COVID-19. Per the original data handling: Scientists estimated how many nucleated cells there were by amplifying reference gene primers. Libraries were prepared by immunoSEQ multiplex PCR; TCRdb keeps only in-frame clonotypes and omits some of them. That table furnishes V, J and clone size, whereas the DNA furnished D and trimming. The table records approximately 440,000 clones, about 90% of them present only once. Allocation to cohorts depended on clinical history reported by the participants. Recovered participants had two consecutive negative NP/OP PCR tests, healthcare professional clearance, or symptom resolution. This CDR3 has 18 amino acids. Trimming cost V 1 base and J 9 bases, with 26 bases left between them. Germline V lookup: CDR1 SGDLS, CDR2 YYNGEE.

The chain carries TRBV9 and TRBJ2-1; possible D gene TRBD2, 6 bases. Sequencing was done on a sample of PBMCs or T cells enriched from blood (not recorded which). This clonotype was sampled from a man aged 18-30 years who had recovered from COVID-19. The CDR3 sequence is CASSVSPLATLWNGEQFF. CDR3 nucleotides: TGTGCCAGCAGCGTATCTCCACTAGCCACCCTCTGGAACGGTGAGCAGTTCTTC.